The 18 T cell receptor beta chains below come from one sample, sequenced in a study of blood T cell repertoires in COVID-19. The protocol was immunoSEQ multiplex PCR, while the TCRdb copy is restricted to in-frame clones and leaves out a portion. The sample yields some 150,000 clones, approximately 80% seen once. The sequenced sample consisted of peripheral blood. These TCRs come from a man in his sixties with acute or convalescent COVID-19.

Details on this clone: The identical CDR3 is also encoded by other nucleotide sequences in the sample. The chain has TRBV5-1 and TRBJ1-4, with 7 bases that match TRBD1. V was pared by 0 bases and J by 0 bases, with 2 bases of the junction left unmatched. CDR3 length: 16 residues. From germline, CDR1 is SGHRS and CDR2 YFSETQ. The CDR3 DNA reads TGCGCCAGCAGCTTGGGACAGGGAGCAACTAATGAAAAACTGTTTTTT. As protein: CASSLGQGATNEKLFF.

The V and J genes are TRBV27 and TRBJ2-3; the D is unclear. The CDR3 sequence is 14 residues long. The V gene's germline CDR1 is MNHEY and CDR2 SMNVEV (reference sequence). The V and J ends lost 5 bases and 2 bases respectively, with 11 bases between them. CDR3 bases: TGTGCCAGCAGTCTCCGACACACCACAGATACGCAGTATTTT. Translated, it gives CASSLRHTTDTQYF.

The rearrangement joins TRBV3-1 (or the pseudogene TRBV3-2) to TRBJ1-2; the match to TRBD1 covers 8 bases. J gave up 10 bases and V 2 bases, and 9 bases lay outside the gene matches. The germline CDR1 and CDR2 sequences are LGHDT and YNNKEL (reference sequence). The CDR3 spans 14 residues. Here the CDR3 reads CASSQLSGGQTYTF. For the CDR3, the DNA is TGTGCCAGCAGCCAACTCTCAGGGGGCCAAACCTACACCTTC.

A few counts support this clone. This chain joins TRBV5-6 and TRBJ1-3, with D unresolved. CDR1 and CDR2 (germline): SGHDT, YYEEEE. Trimming removed 0 bases from V and 4 bases from J, with 8 bases in between. The CDR3 is made up of 14 amino acids. The CDR3 nucleotides read TGTGCCAGCAGCTTGGACGGGTTGGGAAACACCATATATTTT. Encoded protein: CASSLDGLGNTIYF.

V and J are TRBV5-8 and TRBJ1-5, with 8 bases identical to TRBD1. Germline CDR1 SGHTS, CDR2 YDEGEE. J lost 5 bases, V lost 1 base, and 2 bases had no gene match. The CDR3 extends over 14 amino acids. The CDR3 sequence is CASSLRQGHQPQHF. For the CDR3, the DNA is TGTGCCAGCAGCTTGAGACAGGGGCATCAGCCCCAGCATTTT. Together with reference TRBV5-8 and TRBJ1-5, the CDR3 gives the full variable domain: EAGVTQSPTHLIKTRGQQATLRCSPISGHTSVYWYQQALGLGLQFLLWYDEGEERNRGNFPPRFSGRQFPNYSSELNVNALELEDSALYLCASSLRQGHQPQHFGDGTRLSIL.

The chain employs TRBV7-2 and TRBJ2-4, with 9 positions matching TRBD1. The ends lost 2 bases at V and 2 bases at J; junction bases unmatched: 4. This CDR3 region has 16 residues. Germline V CDR1 and CDR2: SGHTA, FQGNSA. The CDR3 DNA reads as TGTGCCAGCAGCTTAACCGGGACAGGGTCCAAAAACATTCAGTACTTC. Residues: CASSLTGTGSKNIQYF. The full variable domain, with the rest looked up from reference TRBV7-2 and TRBJ2-4, is GAGVSQSPSNKVTEKGKDVELRCDPISGHTALYWYRQSLGQGLEFLIYFQGNSAPDKSGLPSDRFSAERTGGSVSTLTIQRTQQEDSAVYLCASSLTGTGSKNIQYFGAGTRLSVL.

This clone was seen more than once but under ten times. V is TRBV19 and J is TRBJ2-3; D call uncertain. The CDR3 runs to 16 residues. Between the trimmed V and J ends, which lost 7 bases and 3 bases, there was a span of 20 bases. From germline, CDR1 is LNHDA and CDR2 SQIVND (reference sequence). CDR3 sequence (DNA): TGTGCCAGTACTCTCGCCACGTTTCCCGGGACAGATACGCAGTATTTT. Protein: CASTLATFPGTDTQYF.

The chain joins TRBV2 to TRBJ1-4; maybe TRBD1 (6 bases). This CDR3 region has 15 residues. The germline V gene has CDR1 SNHLY and CDR2 FYNNEI. Trimming cost V 5 bases and J 4 bases, with 14 bases left between them. CDR3 in amino acids: CASSLGGLVNEKLFF. The CDR3 nucleotides are TGTGCCAGCAGTCTGGGGGGGCTAGTTAATGAAAAACTGTTTTTT.

This clone was seen just once. The chain couples TRBV3-1 (or the pseudogene TRBV3-2) to TRBJ2-7; 12 positions match TRBD2. The CDR3 is made up of 18 amino acids. Trimming at V came to 1 base and at J to 3 bases, leaving 10 bases not matched to a gene. Looked up from germline, CDR1 is LGHDT and CDR2 is YNNKEL (reference sequence). The CDR3 loop is CASSQGPTSGGIFYEQYF. The CDR3 nucleotides are TGTGCCAGCAGCCAAGGCCCCACTAGCGGGGGGATATTCTACGAGCAGTACTTC.

The chain has TRBV28 and TRBJ2-7; 8 nucleotides align to TRBD2. The V and J ends lost 8 bases and 6 bases, in that order; junction bases with no gene match: 9. CDR1 MDHEN and CDR2 SYDVKM come from the germline V gene. CDR3 length: 13 residues. For the CDR3, the DNA is TGTGCCAGCGGGAGGGGCGGGAGGTTCGAGCAGTACTTC. Its protein is CASGRGGRFEQYF.

The chain employs TRBV30 and TRBJ1-5, with no clear D. This CDR3 has 13 residues. CDR1 and CDR2 (germline): GTSNPN, SVGIG (reference sequence). V lost 0 bases and J 1 base, leaving 4 bases between the germline ends. As DNA, the CDR3 is TGTGCCTGGAGTGTACAGAGCAATCAGCCCCAGCATTTT. This encodes CAWSVQSNQPQHF.

The chain combines TRBV7-2 with TRBJ1-1; 7 bases map to TRBD1. Germline values: CDR1 SGHTA, CDR2 FQGNSA. The CDR3 consists of 15 residues. The V gene end was trimmed by 2 bases and the J gene end by 4 bases; junction bases not matched to a gene: 7. The CDR3 DNA follows: TGTGCCAGCAGCTTAAAGGCCAGGGGGAGCACTGAAGCTTTCTTT. Residues: CASSLKARGSTEAFF.

J is TRBJ2-3 and V is TRBV30; no firm D call. Deletions cut 2 bases from V and 3 bases from J, with 18 bases between. Germline V gives CDR1 GTSNPN, CDR2 SVGIG (reference sequence). This CDR3 is 16 amino acids long. CDR3 in DNA: TGTGCCTGGAGTCCAACCACAGACCCCAGGACAGATACGCAGTATTTT. Encoded protein: CAWSPTTDPRTDTQYF.

The rearrangement joins TRBV7-6 to TRBJ2-1; 8 bases are a match to TRBD2. There are 14 residues in the CDR3. Germline loops: CDR1 SGHVS, CDR2 FNYEAQ. V lost 2 bases, J lost 3 bases, and 0 bases stayed unmatched. CDR3 protein: CASSLTSGYNEQFF. In nucleotides, the CDR3 is TGTGCCAGCAGCTTAACTAGCGGCTACAATGAGCAGTTCTTC.

In this sample, this clone turned up a few times. The chain uses TRBV19 and TRBJ1-5; D is undetermined. The length of the CDR3 is 17 residues. Trimming pared 3 bases from V and 0 bases from J, leaving 15 bases between. In germline, CDR1 is LNHDA, CDR2 SQIVND (reference sequence). The CDR3 region has the DNA TGTGCCAGTAGTATTTATGGAGGCAGAAATAGCAATCAGCCCCAGCATTTT. This codes for CASSIYGGRNSNQPQHF. The whole variable domain, filled in from reference TRBV19 and TRBJ1-5, reads DGGITQSPKYLFRKEGQNVTLSCEQNLNHDAMYWYRQDPGQGLRLIYYSQIVNDFQKGDIAEGYSVSREKKESFPLTVTSAQKNPTAFYLCASSIYGGRNSNQPQHFGDGTRLSIL.

This rearrangement joins TRBV18 to TRBJ2-1, with 12 bases matching TRBD1. Germline V lookup: CDR1 KGHSH, CDR2 LQKENI. This CDR3 has 17 amino acids. J lost 8 bases, V lost 6 bases, and 14 bases had no gene match. CDR3 nucleotides: TGTGCCAGCTCGCCCGGGTTACCCGGGACAGGGGGCGATGAGCAGTTCTTC. It yields the protein CASSPGLPGTGGDEQFF.

The J gene is TRBJ1-5, the V gene TRBV7-8; D unresolved. The CDR3 covers 14 residues. Trimming took off 3 bases at V and 5 bases at J, with 11 bases between the two ends. The V gene's germline CDR1 is SGHVS and CDR2 FQNEAQ. CDR3 coding DNA: TGTGCCAGCAGCTTTCAGGTCATGGATCAGCCCCAGCATTTT. It translates to CASSFQVMDQPQHF.

The chain combines TRBV6-5 with TRBJ1-1, with D perhaps TRBD1 (5 bases). The CDR3 runs 13 residues. The V and J ends lost 6 bases and 4 bases respectively, with 12 bases between them. Germline values: CDR1 MNHEY, CDR2 SVGAGI. CDR3 amino acids: CASSLNGATEAFF. The DNA of the CDR3 is TGTGCCAGCAGCCTAAATGGGGCCACTGAAGCTTTCTTT.